This TCR beta chain was sequenced in a study of CD8+ T cells in alopecia areata. Treatment indicated: oral pan-JAK inhibitor, 5-10 mg twice daily. V lost 6 bases, J lost 8 bases, and 22 bases lay in between. This CDR3 is 15 amino acids long. In germline, CDR1 is MGHDK, CDR2 SYGVNS. Extracted RNA was reverse transcribed, and the resulting cDNA served as sequencing template. The method was immunoSEQ multiplex PCR; TCRdb's version includes in-frame clones alone and lacks a portion of them. The repertoire consists of fewer than 250,000 clones, with approximately 45% occurring once and the leading ten covering 2.6%.

Sequenced material: CD4+ T cells sorted from blood, taken at approximately week 36, from a patient treated with tofacitinib. This receptor was identified in a human donor with alopecia areata. The rearrangement links TRBV25-1 to TRBJ1-2; no clear D gene. CDR3 loop: CASSPSGEGVNGYTF. DNA of the CDR3: TGTGCCAGCAGCCCCTCTGGCGAGGGAGTCAACGGCTACACCTTC.